This TCR beta chain was recovered during a study of CD8 T cells in ankylosing spondylitis. Germline assignment: CDR1 LNHNV and CDR2 YYDKDF (reference sequence). This CDR3 is 14 amino acids long. V dropped 6 bases and J dropped 3 bases, with 13 bases sitting between them. Molecular-barcoded quantitative 5'-RACE produced these TCR beta libraries. TCRdb redid the calling of the 5' RACE reads with MiXCR, one entry per CDR3 protein. In the table there are fewer than 550,000 distinct CDR3 sequences, approximately 5% of which are singletons. General study results and limits: Characteristic of ankylosing spondylitis blood, it appeared, was a TCR beta motif comprising several highly homologous variants. Disease-linked clones reportedly showed significant enrichment in matched ankylosing spondylitis synovial fluid. Relatively scarce in peripheral blood, disease-linked clones were CD8+.

This clonotype was recorded many times. Its antigen is as yet unknown. The sample taken for sequencing was blood, either unsorted or a sorted T cell fraction (not recorded which). The chain combines TRBV15 with TRBJ2-3; no reliable D call. The origin of this receptor is a male donor with ankylosing spondylitis. CDR3 residues: CATRRARNTDTQYF. The CDR3 DNA reads as TGTGCCACCAGGCGCGCGCGGAATACAGATACGCAGTATTTT.